These T cell receptor beta chains were read from a single sample in a study of T cell responses to AZD1222 COVID-19 vaccine. Only in-frame clones appear in the TCRdb table, and some are missing; sequencing was by immunoSEQ multiplex PCR. Of about 140,000 clones in the sample, approximately 95% are singletons; the top ten hold approximately 7%. Sequences were derived from peripheral blood, sampled 28 days after the second AZD1222 dose. The source of these receptors is an adult who received the AZD1222 COVID-19 vaccine. CDR3s include the opening cysteine and the closing phenylalanine or tryptophan. The D gene is left open where the match is weak.

len	v_gene	d_gene	j_gene	CDR3nt	CDR3aa
15	TRBV4-1	-	TRBJ2-7	TGCGCCAGCAGCCAAGGAACGGGGGAACCCTACGAGCAGTACTTC	CASSQGTGEPYEQYF
14	TRBV6-5	-	TRBJ1-2	TGTGCCAGCAGTACCCCCACGGAGGACTATGGCTACACCTTC	CASSTPTEDYGYTF
15	TRBV10-3	-	TRBJ1-1	TGTGCCATCAGTGAGTGGGCAGGAAGGGACACTGAAGCTTTCTTT	CAISEWAGRDTEAFF
14	TRBV7-9	-	TRBJ1-2	TGTGCCAGCAGCGACCTGTGGGGTGGCTATGGCTACACCTTC	CASSDLWGGYGYTF
15	TRBV5-1	TRBD1	TRBJ1-1	TGCGCCAGCAGCTTGGGGACAGGAATGAACACTGAAGCTTTCTTT	CASSLGTGMNTEAFF
13	TRBV14	-	TRBJ1-1	TGTGCCAGCAGCCAAGGTTCTAAAGGGAGGTCTTTCTTT	CASSQGSKGRSFF
11	TRBV12-5	-	TRBJ1-2	TGTGCTAGTGGTTTGCAGCTGCGGTACACCTTC	CASGLQLRYTF
21	TRBV4-1	TRBD1	TRBJ2-1	TGCGCCAGCAGCCAAAACCACTTACCGGGACAGGGGGGGCGCCGAGACAATGAGCAGTTCTTC	CASSQNHLPGQGGRRDNEQFF
16	TRBV6-6	TRBD2	TRBJ2-7	TGTGCCAGCACCCGGACTAGCGGGGGTCCCGGCTACGAGCAGTACTTC	CASTRTSGGPGYEQYF
13	TRBV18	-	TRBJ1-2	TGTGCCAGCTCACCGACCGTTGAGACTGGCTACACCTTC	CASSPTVETGYTF
13	TRBV2	-	TRBJ1-3	TGTGCCAGCAGTGAGAGCTCTGGAAACACCATATATTTT	CASSESSGNTIYF